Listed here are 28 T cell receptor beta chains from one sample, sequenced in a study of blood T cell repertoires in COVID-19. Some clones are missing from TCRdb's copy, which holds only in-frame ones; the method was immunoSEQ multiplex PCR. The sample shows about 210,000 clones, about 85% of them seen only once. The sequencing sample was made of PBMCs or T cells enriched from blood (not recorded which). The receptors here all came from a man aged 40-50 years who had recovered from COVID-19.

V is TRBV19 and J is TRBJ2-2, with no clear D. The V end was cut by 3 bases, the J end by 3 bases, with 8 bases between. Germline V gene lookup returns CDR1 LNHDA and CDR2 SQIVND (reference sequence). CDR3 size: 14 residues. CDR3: CASSIKTDTGELFF. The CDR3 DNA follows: TGTGCCAGTAGTATCAAGACTGACACCGGGGAGCTGTTTTTT.

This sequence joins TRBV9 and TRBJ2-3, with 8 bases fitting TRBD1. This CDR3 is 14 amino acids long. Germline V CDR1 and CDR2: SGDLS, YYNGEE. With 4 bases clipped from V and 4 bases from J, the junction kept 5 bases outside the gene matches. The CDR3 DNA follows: TGTGCCAGCAGCTCGACAGGGGTAGCAGATACGCAGTATTTT. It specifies CASSSTGVADTQYF.

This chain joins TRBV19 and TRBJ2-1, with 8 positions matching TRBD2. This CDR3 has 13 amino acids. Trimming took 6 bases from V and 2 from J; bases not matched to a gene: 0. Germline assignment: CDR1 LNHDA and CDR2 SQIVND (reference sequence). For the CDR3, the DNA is TGTGCCAGTAGCGGGAGGGCCTACAATGAGCAGTTCTTC. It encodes CASSGRAYNEQFF. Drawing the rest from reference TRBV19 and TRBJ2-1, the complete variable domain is DGGITQSPKYLFRKEGQNVTLSCEQNLNHDAMYWYRQDPGQGLRLIYYSQIVNDFQKGDIAEGYSVSREKKESFPLTVTSAQKNPTAFYLCASSGRAYNEQFFGPGTRLTVL.

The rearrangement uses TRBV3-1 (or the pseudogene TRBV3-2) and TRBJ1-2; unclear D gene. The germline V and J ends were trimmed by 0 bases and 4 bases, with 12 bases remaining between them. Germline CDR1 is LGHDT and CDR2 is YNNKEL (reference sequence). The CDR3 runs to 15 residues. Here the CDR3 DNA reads TGTGCCAGCAGCCAAGAGAGGCGGCTAGCCTATGGCTACACCTTC. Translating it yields CASSQERRLAYGYTF.

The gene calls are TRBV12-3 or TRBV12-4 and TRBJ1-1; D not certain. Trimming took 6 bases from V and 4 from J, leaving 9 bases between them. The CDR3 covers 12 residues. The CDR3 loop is CASSHGITEAFF. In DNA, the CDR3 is TGTGCCAGCAGCCACGGGATCACTGAAGCTTTCTTT.

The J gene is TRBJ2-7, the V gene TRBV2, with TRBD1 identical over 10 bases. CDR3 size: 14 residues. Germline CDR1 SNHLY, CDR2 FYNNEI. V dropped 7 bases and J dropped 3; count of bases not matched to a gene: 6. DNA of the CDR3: TGTGCCAGCATTGCCGGGACAGGGGTCTACGAGCAGTACTTC. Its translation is CASIAGTGVYEQYF.

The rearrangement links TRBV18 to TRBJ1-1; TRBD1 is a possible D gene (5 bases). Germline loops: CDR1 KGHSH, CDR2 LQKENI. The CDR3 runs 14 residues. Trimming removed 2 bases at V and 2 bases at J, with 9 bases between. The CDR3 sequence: CASSPEQANTEAFF. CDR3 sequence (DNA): TGTGCCAGCTCACCAGAACAGGCCAACACTGAAGCTTTCTTT. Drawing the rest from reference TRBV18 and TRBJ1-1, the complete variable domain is NAGVMQNPRHLVRRRGQEARLRCSPMKGHSHVYWYRQLPEEGLKFMVYLQKENIIDESGMPKERFSAEFPKEGPSILRIQQVVRGDSAAYFCASSPEQANTEAFFGQGTRLTVV.

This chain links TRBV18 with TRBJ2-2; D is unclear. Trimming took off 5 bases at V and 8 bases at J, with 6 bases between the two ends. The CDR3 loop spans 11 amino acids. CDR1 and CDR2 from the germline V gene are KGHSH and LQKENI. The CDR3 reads CASSARGELFF. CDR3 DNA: TGTGCCAGCTCAGCGAGGGGGGAGCTGTTTTTT.

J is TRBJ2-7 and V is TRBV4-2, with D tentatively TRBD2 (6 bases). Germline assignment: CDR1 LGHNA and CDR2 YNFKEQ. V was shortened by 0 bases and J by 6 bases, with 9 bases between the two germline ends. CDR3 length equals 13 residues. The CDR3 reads CASSQEGAGEQYF. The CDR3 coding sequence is TGTGCCAGCAGCCAAGAGGGAGCGGGCGAGCAGTACTTC.

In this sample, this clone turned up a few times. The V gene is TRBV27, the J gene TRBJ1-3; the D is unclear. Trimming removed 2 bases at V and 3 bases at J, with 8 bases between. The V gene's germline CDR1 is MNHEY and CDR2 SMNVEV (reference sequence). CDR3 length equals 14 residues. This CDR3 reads CASSLRRGGNTIYF. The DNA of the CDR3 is TGTGCCAGCAGTTTACGTCGGGGTGGAAACACCATATATTTT.

The CDR3 DNA reads as TGCGCCAGCAGTGAGCACCGGGAGGCCAAAAACATTCAGTACTTC. Its protein is CASSEHREAKNIQYF. V gene TRBV10-1 combines with J gene TRBJ2-4; tentatively, D is TRBD2 (6 bases). Germline lookup yields CDR1 WNHNN and CDR2 SYGVQD (reference sequence). Trimming removed 2 bases at V and 1 base at J, with 9 bases between. The CDR3 runs 15 residues.

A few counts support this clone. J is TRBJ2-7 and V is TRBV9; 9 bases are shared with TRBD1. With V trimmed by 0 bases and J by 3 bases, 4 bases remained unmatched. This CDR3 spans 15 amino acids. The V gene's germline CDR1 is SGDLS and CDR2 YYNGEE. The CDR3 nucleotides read TGTGCCAGCAGCGTAGCTGGGACAGGGTTCTACGAGCAGTACTTC. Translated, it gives CASSVAGTGFYEQYF.

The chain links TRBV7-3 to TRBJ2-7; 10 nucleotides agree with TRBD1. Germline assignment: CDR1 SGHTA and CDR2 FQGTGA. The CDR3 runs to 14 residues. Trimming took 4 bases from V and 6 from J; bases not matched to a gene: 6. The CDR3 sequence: CASSSGTGAREQYF. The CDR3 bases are TGTGCCAGCAGCTCCGGGACAGGGGCTCGCGAGCAGTACTTC.

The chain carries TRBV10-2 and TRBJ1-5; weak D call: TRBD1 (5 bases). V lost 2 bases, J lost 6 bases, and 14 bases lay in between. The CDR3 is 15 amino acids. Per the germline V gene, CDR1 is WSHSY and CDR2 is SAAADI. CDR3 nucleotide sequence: TGCGCCAGCAGTGAGCAGGGTGGCAACGGTCAGCCCCAGCATTTT. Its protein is CASSEQGGNGQPQHF.

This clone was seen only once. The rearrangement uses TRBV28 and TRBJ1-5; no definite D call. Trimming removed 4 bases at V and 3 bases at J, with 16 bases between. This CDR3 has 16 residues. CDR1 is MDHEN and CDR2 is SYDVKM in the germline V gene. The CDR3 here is CASSSNWAGYNQPQHF. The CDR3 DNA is TGTGCCAGCAGTTCCAATTGGGCCGGATACAATCAGCCCCAGCATTTT.

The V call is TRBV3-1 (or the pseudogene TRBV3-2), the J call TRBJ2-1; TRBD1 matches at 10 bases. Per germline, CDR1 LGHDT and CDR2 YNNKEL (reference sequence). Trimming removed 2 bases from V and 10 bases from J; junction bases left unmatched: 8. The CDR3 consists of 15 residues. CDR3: CASSQWDRGRWEQFF. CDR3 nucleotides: TGTGCCAGCAGCCAATGGGACAGGGGTCGGTGGGAGCAGTTCTTC.

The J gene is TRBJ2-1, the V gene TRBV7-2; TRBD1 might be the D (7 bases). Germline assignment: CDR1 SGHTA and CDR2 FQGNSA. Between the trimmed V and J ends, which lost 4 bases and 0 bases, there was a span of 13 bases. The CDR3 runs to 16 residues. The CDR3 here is CASSSQGGSSYNEQFF. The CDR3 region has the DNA TGTGCCAGCAGCTCGCAGGGGGGTAGCTCCTACAATGAGCAGTTCTTC.

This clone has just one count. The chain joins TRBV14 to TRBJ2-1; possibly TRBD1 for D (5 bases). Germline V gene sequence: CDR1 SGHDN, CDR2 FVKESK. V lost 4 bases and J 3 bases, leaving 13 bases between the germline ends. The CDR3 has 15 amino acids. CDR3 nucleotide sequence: TGTGCCAGCAGCCCGCCGCCAGGGATCTACAATGAGCAGTTCTTC. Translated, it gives CASSPPPGIYNEQFF.

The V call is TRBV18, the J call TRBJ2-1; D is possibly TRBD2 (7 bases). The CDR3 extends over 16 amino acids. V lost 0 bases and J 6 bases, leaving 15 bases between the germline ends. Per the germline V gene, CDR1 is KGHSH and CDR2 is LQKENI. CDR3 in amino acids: CASSPPAGAITNEQFF. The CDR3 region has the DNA TGTGCCAGCTCACCACCGGCGGGGGCTATTACCAATGAGCAGTTCTTC.

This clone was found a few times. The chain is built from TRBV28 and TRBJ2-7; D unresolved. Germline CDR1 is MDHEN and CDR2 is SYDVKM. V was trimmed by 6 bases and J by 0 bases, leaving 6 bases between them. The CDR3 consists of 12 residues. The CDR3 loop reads CASSSVSYEQYF. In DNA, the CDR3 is TGTGCCAGCAGCTCAGTCTCCTACGAGCAGTACTTC. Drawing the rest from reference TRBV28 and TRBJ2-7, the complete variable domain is DVKVTQSSRYLVKRTGEKVFLECVQDMDHENMFWYRQDPGLGLRLIYFSYDVKMKEKGDIPEGYSVSREKKERFSLILESASTNQTSMYLCASSSVSYEQYFGPGTRLTVT.

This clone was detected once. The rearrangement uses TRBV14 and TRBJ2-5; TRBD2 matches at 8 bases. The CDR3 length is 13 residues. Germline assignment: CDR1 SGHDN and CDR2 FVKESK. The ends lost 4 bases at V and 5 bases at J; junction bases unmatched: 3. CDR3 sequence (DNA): TGTGCCAGCAGCCGAGGACTAGCTGAGACCCAGTACTTC. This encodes CASSRGLAETQYF.

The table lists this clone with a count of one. The CDR3: CASSLLMGEGRNEQFF. As DNA, the CDR3 is TGTGCCAGCAGCTTGCTTATGGGGGAGGGCCGGAATGAGCAGTTCTTC. This chain uses TRBV5-8 with TRBJ2-1, with 7 bases identical to TRBD2. This CDR3 contains 16 residues. With V trimmed by 1 base and J by 7 bases, 11 bases remained unmatched. The germline V gene has CDR1 SGHTS and CDR2 YDEGEE.

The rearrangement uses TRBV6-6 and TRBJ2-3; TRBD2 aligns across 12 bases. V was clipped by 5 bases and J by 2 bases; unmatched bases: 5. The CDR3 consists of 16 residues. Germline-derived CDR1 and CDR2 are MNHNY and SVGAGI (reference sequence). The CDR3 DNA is TGTGCCAGCAGTCCGACTAGCGGGAGAGACACAGATACGCAGTATTTT. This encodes CASSPTSGRDTDTQYF.

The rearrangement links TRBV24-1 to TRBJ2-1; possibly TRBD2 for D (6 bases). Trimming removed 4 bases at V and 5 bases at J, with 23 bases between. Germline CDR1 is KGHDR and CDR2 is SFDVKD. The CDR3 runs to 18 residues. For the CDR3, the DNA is TGTGCCACCAGTGAAACCCCCCCGACTAGTATGGCCCACAATGAGCAGTTCTTC. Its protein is CATSETPPTSMAHNEQFF.

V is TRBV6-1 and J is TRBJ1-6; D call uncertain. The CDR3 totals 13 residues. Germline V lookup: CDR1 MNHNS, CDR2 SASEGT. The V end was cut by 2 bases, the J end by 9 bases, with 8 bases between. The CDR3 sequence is CASSELERSPLHF. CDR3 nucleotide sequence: TGTGCCAGCAGTGAATTGGAGCGTTCACCCCTCCACTTT.

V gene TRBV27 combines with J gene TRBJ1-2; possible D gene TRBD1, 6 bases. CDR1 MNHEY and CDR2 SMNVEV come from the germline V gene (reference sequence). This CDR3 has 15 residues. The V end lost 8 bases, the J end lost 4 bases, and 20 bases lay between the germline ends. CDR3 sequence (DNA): TGTGCCAGCGGCGACTTACAGGGTGTCGTCTATGGCTACACCTTC. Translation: CASGDLQGVVYGYTF.

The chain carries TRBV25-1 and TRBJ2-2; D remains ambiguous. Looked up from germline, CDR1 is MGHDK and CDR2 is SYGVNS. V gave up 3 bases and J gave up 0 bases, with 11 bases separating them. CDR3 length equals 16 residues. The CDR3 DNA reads TGTGCCAGCAGTGATGGGCAGACCTCGAACACCGGGGAGCTGTTTTTT. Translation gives CASSDGQTSNTGELFF.

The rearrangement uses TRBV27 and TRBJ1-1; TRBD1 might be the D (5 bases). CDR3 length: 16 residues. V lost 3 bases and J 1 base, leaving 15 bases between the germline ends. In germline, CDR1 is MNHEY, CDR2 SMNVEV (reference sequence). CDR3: CASSFMGRGKNTEAFF. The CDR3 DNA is TGTGCCAGCAGTTTTATGGGCCGGGGGAAGAACACTGAAGCTTTCTTT.